A selection of T cell receptor beta chains follows, all from one sample in a study of blood T cell repertoires in COVID-19. The assay was immunoSEQ multiplex PCR, and TCRdb's table has in-frame clones only and misses some. The table records about 68,000 clones, approximately 80% of them present only once. Sequencing was done on a sample of peripheral blood. The receptors derive from a human donor in a cohort sampled during active COVID-19. The CDR3 runs from the conserved cysteine through the conserved F or W. Fields, in order: D gene, V gene, J gene, clone size, CDR3 protein, CDR3 DNA. The D gene is left open where the match is weak. Clone size is shown for a subset of rows, as once, few, many or a class of expanded clone.

D gene: TRBD1; V gene: TRBV6-5; J gene: TRBJ2-2; clone size: once; CDR3 protein: CASSSPTGGRTGELFF; CDR3 DNA: TGTGCCAGCAGTTCTCCGACAGGGGGCCGGACCGGGGAGCTGTTTTTT
D gene: TRBD1; V gene: TRBV7-9; J gene: TRBJ2-3; clone size: NA; CDR3 protein: CASSSTGSTDTQYF; CDR3 DNA: TGTGCCAGCAGCTCGACAGGGAGCACAGATACGCAGTATTTT
D gene: NA; V gene: TRBV7-9; J gene: TRBJ1-4; clone size: NA; CDR3 protein: CASSYTGIKPTNEKLFF; CDR3 DNA: TGTGCCAGCAGCTACACAGGGATTAAGCCAACTAATGAAAAACTGTTTTTT
D gene: NA; V gene: TRBV7-6; J gene: TRBJ2-5; clone size: NA; CDR3 protein: CASSLVVDRQETQYF; CDR3 DNA: TGTGCCAGCAGCTTAGTTGTGGACAGACAAGAGACCCAGTACTTC
D gene: TRBD1; V gene: TRBV2; J gene: TRBJ1-1; clone size: NA; CDR3 protein: CANPDRPMNTEAFF; CDR3 DNA: TGTGCCAACCCGGACAGGCCAATGAACACTGAAGCTTTCTTT
D gene: NA; V gene: TRBV4-3; J gene: TRBJ2-5; clone size: NA; CDR3 protein: CASSQDLELHGVGETQYF; CDR3 DNA: TGCGCCAGCAGCCAAGATTTAGAACTACACGGAGTGGGTGAGACCCAGTACTTC
D gene: NA; V gene: TRBV20-1; J gene: TRBJ1-1; clone size: few; CDR3 protein: CSASTNQNRDEAFF; CDR3 DNA: TGCAGTGCTAGTACCAACCAAAACAGGGATGAAGCTTTCTTT
D gene: NA; V gene: TRBV7-3; J gene: TRBJ1-2; clone size: NA; CDR3 protein: CASSEQGSFSGYTF; CDR3 DNA: TGTGCCAGCAGCGAACAAGGGAGCTTCTCTGGCTACACCTTC
D gene: NA; V gene: TRBV6-2/TRBV6-3; J gene: TRBJ1-5; clone size: NA; CDR3 protein: CASTPFGSNQPQHF; CDR3 DNA: TGTGCCAGTACCCCTTTCGGGAGCAATCAGCCCCAGCATTTT
D gene: TRBD2; V gene: TRBV11-2; J gene: TRBJ2-1; clone size: NA; CDR3 protein: CASSFSGLANNEQFF; CDR3 DNA: TGTGCCAGCAGCTTTTCGGGACTAGCGAACAATGAGCAGTTCTTC
D gene: NA; V gene: TRBV15; J gene: TRBJ1-2; clone size: once; CDR3 protein: CATSVRTTNYGYTF; CDR3 DNA: TGTGCCACCAGCGTGAGGACTACTAACTATGGCTACACCTTC
D gene: NA; V gene: TRBV30; J gene: TRBJ2-6; clone size: NA; CDR3 protein: CAWGRGHRLAGANVLTF; CDR3 DNA: TGTGCCTGGGGCCGGGGACACCGCCTGGCTGGGGCCAACGTCCTGACTTTC
D gene: NA; V gene: TRBV7-8; J gene: TRBJ2-3; clone size: NA; CDR3 protein: CASSLARDPIRYF; CDR3 DNA: TGTGCCAGCAGCTTAGCGCGGGACCCGATCAGGTATTTT
D gene: TRBD2; V gene: TRBV5-4; J gene: TRBJ2-5; clone size: NA; CDR3 protein: CASSFQRGPQETQYF; CDR3 DNA: TGTGCCAGCAGCTTTCAGCGGGGGCCCCAAGAGACCCAGTACTTC
D gene: TRBD1; V gene: TRBV5-4; J gene: TRBJ1-2; clone size: NA; CDR3 protein: CASSLGLGQAYGYTF; CDR3 DNA: TGTGCCAGCAGCTTGGGGTTGGGACAGGCCTATGGCTACACCTTC
D gene: TRBD2; V gene: TRBV4-2; J gene: TRBJ2-5; clone size: few; CDR3 protein: CASSQASGGLLQETQYF; CDR3 DNA: TGTGCCAGCAGCCAAGCTAGCGGGGGTCTCTTACAAGAGACCCAGTACTTC
D gene: NA; V gene: TRBV20-1; J gene: TRBJ1-1; clone size: NA; CDR3 protein: CSARAGTEAFF; CDR3 DNA: TGCAGTGCCCGCGCGGGTACTGAAGCTTTCTTT
D gene: NA; V gene: TRBV12-3/TRBV12-4; J gene: TRBJ1-4; clone size: NA; CDR3 protein: CASSLRGNEKLFF; CDR3 DNA: TGTGCCAGCAGTTTGCGAGGCAATGAAAAACTGTTTTTT
D gene: NA; V gene: TRBV5-4; J gene: TRBJ2-1; clone size: NA; CDR3 protein: CASSDPRTAYNEQFF; CDR3 DNA: TGTGCCAGCAGTGACCCAAGGACAGCCTACAATGAGCAGTTCTTC
D gene: NA; V gene: TRBV11-2; J gene: TRBJ2-3; clone size: NA; CDR3 protein: CASSFYNPSADTQYF; CDR3 DNA: TGTGCCAGCAGCTTTTATAATCCTAGCGCAGATACGCAGTATTTT
D gene: TRBD1; V gene: TRBV29-1; J gene: TRBJ1-5; clone size: NA; CDR3 protein: CSVEGDRAGQPQHF; CDR3 DNA: TGCAGCGTTGAAGGTGACAGGGCGGGTCAGCCCCAGCATTTT
D gene: TRBD1; V gene: TRBV20-1; J gene: TRBJ2-2; clone size: once; CDR3 protein: CSASSREQGLTGELFF; CDR3 DNA: TGCAGTGCCAGTAGTAGGGAACAGGGGCTCACCGGGGAGCTGTTTTTT
D gene: NA; V gene: TRBV15; J gene: TRBJ1-5; clone size: medium-sized; CDR3 protein: CATSREQGHQPQHF; CDR3 DNA: TGTGCCACCAGCAGGGAACAGGGACACCAGCCCCAGCATTTT
D gene: TRBD1; V gene: TRBV5-5; J gene: TRBJ1-2; clone size: NA; CDR3 protein: CASSSGTGWNYGYTF; CDR3 DNA: TGTGCCAGCAGCTCCGGGACAGGGTGGAACTATGGCTACACCTTC
D gene: TRBD1; V gene: TRBV5-1; J gene: TRBJ1-4; clone size: NA; CDR3 protein: CASSLVGGSVGKLFF; CDR3 DNA: TGCGCCAGCAGCTTGGTAGGGGGCAGCGTCGGAAAACTGTTTTTT
D gene: NA; V gene: TRBV5-1; J gene: TRBJ2-7; clone size: NA; CDR3 protein: CASSKNAADSSYEQYF; CDR3 DNA: TGCGCCAGCAGCAAAAACGCGGCGGACAGCTCCTACGAGCAGTACTTC
D gene: NA; V gene: TRBV7-9; J gene: TRBJ2-3; clone size: NA; CDR3 protein: CASSSARDTQYF; CDR3 DNA: TGTGCCAGCAGCTCCGCCCGGGATACGCAGTATTTT
D gene: TRBD1; V gene: TRBV5-1; J gene: TRBJ1-5; clone size: NA; CDR3 protein: CASSLGPTGARNQPQHF; CDR3 DNA: TGCGCCAGCAGCTTGGGGCCCACAGGGGCCCGCAATCAGCCCCAGCATTTT
D gene: TRBD1; V gene: TRBV6-5; J gene: TRBJ2-3; clone size: few; CDR3 protein: CASSLGQATDTQYF; CDR3 DNA: TGTGCCAGCAGTTTAGGACAGGCCACAGATACGCAGTATTTT
D gene: NA; V gene: TRBV6-2/TRBV6-3; J gene: TRBJ2-7; clone size: NA; CDR3 protein: CASSRDTYEQYF; CDR3 DNA: TGTGCCAGCAGCCGGGACACCTACGAGCAGTACTTC
D gene: TRBD2; V gene: TRBV29-1; J gene: TRBJ2-1; clone size: NA; CDR3 protein: CSVERRLAGVNEQFF; CDR3 DNA: TGCAGCGTTGAACGGCGGCTAGCGGGTGTTAATGAGCAGTTCTTC
D gene: TRBD1; V gene: TRBV28; J gene: TRBJ1-1; clone size: NA; CDR3 protein: CASSFGTGMAEAFF; CDR3 DNA: TGTGCCAGCAGTTTCGGGACAGGGATGGCTGAAGCTTTCTTT